This TCR beta chain was captured in a study of vaccination and CD4 T cells after COVID-19. Study information: The cells in question were stimulated using overlapping spike peptides derived from SARS-CoV-2, HCoV-NL63, HCoV-OC43 and HCoV-229E. For control cultures, the treatment was a CEFX pool, an HIV-1 Nef pool, or no peptide. Whole-study findings and limits: Convalescent patients showed a median 86.3% of reactive clones that were seen only post-vaccination.

A note on this clonotype: Antigen: not known.

As for treatment: 10-day PBMC culture with coronavirus spike peptide pools or control peptides (ViraFEST assay). Sequencing of cultured CD4+ T cell DNA used the Oncomine TCR Beta short-read assay. TCRdb independently ran MiXCR on the PCR reads; one entry per CDR3 protein. The sample holds around 17,000 distinct CDR3 sequences, about 32% seen once. The trim removed 2 bases at V and 3 bases at J, leaving 7 bases unmatched. The CDR3 runs to 15 residues. CDR1 is SGHDT, CDR2 YYEEEE, per germline. The TCR was taken from a human donor with COVID-19. Sequencing was done on a sample of cultured CD4+ T cells from blood. The chain is built from TRBV5-6 and TRBJ2-7, with 8 bases that match TRBD2. The CDR3 DNA reads TGTGCCAGCAGCTTCAGGCGGGGGGTGAGCTACGAGCAGTACTTC. Its protein is CASSFRRGVSYEQYF. Based on the CDR3 plus reference TRBV5-6 and TRBJ2-7, the full variable domain is DAGVTQSPTHLIKTRGQQVTLRCSPKSGHDTVSWYQQALGQGPQFIFQYYEEEERQRGNFPDRFSGHQFPNYSSELNVNALLLGDSALYLCASSFRRGVSYEQYFGPGTRLTVT.